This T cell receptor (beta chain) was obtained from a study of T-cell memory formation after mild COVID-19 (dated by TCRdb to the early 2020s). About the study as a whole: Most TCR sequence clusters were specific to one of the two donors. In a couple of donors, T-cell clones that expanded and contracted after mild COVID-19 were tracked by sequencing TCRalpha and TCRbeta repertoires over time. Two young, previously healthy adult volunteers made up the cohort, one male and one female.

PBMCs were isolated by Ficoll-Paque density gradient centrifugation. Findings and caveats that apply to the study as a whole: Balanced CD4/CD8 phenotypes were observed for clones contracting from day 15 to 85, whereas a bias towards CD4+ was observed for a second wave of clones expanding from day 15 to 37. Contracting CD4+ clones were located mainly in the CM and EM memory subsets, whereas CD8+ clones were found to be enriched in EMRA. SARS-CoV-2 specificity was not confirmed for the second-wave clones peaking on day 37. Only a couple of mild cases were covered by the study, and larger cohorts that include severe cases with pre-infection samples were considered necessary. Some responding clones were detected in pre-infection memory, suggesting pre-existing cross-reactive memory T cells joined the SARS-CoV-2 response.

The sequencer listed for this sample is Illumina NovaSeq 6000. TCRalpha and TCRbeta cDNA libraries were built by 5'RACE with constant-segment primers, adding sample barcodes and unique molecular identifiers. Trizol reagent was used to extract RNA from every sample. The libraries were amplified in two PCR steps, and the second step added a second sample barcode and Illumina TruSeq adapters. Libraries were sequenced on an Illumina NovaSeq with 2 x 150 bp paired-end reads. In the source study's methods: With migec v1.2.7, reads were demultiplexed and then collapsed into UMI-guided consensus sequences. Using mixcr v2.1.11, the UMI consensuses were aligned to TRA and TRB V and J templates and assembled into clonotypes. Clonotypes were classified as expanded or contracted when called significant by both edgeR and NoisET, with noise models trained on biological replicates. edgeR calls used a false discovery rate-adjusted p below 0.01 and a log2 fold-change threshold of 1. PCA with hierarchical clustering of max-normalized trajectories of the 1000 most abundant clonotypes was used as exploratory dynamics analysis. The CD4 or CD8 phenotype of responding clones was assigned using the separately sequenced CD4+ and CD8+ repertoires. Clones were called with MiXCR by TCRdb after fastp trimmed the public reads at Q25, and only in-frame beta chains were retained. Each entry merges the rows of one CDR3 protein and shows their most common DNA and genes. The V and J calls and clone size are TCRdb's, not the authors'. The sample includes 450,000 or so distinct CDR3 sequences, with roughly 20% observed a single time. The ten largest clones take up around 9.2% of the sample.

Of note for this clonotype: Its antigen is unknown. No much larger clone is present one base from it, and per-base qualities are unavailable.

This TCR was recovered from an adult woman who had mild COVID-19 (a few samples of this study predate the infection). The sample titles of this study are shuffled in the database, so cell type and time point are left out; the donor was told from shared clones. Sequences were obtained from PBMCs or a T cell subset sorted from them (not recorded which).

The sequence in DNA is TGTGCCAGCAATTACCAGGGGCGAGGAATCTACGAGCAGTACTTC. Translated, it gives CASNYQGRGIYEQYF. Recombination linked TRBV27 to TRBJ2-7; tentative D gene TRBD1, with 6 bases matching. There are 15 amino acids in the CDR3, from cysteine to phenylalanine inclusive. Only the CDR3 portion is preserved as DNA: 45 bases, with reading frame beginning at the first base. Sequences MNHEY (CDR1) and SMNVEV (CDR2) are obtained from the germline V gene (reference sequence). A distance of 19 bases separates the germline ends of V and J, which lose 7 bases and 3 bases respectively.